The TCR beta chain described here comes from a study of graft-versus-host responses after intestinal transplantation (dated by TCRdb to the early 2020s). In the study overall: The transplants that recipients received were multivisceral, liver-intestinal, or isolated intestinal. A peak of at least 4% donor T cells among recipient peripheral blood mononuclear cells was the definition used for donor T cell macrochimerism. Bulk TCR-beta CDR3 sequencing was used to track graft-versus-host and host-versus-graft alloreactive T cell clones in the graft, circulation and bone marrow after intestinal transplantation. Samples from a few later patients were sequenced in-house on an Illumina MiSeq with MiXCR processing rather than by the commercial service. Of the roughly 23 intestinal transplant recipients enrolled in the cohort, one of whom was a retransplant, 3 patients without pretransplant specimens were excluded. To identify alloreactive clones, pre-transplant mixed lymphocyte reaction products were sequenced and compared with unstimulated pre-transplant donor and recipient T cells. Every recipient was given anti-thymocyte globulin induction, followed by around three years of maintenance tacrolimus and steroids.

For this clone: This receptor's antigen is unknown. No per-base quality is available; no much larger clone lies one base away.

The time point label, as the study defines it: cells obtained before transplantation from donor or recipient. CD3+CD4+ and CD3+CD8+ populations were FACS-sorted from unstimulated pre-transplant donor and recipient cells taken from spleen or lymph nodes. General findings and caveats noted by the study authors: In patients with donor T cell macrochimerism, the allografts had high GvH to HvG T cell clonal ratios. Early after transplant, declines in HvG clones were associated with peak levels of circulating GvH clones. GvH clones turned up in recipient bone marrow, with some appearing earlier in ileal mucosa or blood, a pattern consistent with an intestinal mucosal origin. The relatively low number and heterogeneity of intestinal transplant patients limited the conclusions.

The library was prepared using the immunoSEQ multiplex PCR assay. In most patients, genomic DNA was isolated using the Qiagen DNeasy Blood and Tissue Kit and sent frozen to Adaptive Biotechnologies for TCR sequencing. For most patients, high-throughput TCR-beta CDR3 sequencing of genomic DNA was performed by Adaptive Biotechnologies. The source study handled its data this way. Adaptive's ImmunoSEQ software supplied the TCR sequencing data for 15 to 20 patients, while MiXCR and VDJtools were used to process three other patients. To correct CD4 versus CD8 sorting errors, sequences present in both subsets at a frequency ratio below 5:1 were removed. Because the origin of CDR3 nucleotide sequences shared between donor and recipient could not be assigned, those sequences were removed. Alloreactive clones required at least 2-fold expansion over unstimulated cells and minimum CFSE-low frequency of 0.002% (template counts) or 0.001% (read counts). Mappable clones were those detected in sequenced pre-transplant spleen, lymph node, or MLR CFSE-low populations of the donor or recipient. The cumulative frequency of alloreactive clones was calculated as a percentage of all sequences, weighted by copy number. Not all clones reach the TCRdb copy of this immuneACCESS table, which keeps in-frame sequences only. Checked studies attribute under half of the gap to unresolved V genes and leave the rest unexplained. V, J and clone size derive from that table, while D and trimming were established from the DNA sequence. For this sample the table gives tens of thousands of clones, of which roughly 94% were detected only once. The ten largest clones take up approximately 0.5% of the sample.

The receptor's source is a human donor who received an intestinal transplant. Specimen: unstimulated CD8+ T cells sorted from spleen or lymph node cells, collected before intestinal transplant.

The DNA is as follows: TGTGCCAGCAGCCATTTCCAAACAGGGGGCGCCCGGTACTATGGCTACACCTTC. This is translated as CASSHFQTGGARYYGYTF. The rearrangement joined TRBV4-2 to TRBJ1-2; 9 central nucleotides agree with TRBD1. The germline V gene encodes CDR1 LGHNA and CDR2 YNFKEQ. Germline trimming amounts to 3 bases on V and 3 bases on J, with 14 as the count of junction bases outside the gene matches. There are 18 amino acids in the CDR3, from cysteine to phenylalanine inclusive. Kept here is only the CDR3 DNA, which spans 54 bases and is read in frame from base 1.